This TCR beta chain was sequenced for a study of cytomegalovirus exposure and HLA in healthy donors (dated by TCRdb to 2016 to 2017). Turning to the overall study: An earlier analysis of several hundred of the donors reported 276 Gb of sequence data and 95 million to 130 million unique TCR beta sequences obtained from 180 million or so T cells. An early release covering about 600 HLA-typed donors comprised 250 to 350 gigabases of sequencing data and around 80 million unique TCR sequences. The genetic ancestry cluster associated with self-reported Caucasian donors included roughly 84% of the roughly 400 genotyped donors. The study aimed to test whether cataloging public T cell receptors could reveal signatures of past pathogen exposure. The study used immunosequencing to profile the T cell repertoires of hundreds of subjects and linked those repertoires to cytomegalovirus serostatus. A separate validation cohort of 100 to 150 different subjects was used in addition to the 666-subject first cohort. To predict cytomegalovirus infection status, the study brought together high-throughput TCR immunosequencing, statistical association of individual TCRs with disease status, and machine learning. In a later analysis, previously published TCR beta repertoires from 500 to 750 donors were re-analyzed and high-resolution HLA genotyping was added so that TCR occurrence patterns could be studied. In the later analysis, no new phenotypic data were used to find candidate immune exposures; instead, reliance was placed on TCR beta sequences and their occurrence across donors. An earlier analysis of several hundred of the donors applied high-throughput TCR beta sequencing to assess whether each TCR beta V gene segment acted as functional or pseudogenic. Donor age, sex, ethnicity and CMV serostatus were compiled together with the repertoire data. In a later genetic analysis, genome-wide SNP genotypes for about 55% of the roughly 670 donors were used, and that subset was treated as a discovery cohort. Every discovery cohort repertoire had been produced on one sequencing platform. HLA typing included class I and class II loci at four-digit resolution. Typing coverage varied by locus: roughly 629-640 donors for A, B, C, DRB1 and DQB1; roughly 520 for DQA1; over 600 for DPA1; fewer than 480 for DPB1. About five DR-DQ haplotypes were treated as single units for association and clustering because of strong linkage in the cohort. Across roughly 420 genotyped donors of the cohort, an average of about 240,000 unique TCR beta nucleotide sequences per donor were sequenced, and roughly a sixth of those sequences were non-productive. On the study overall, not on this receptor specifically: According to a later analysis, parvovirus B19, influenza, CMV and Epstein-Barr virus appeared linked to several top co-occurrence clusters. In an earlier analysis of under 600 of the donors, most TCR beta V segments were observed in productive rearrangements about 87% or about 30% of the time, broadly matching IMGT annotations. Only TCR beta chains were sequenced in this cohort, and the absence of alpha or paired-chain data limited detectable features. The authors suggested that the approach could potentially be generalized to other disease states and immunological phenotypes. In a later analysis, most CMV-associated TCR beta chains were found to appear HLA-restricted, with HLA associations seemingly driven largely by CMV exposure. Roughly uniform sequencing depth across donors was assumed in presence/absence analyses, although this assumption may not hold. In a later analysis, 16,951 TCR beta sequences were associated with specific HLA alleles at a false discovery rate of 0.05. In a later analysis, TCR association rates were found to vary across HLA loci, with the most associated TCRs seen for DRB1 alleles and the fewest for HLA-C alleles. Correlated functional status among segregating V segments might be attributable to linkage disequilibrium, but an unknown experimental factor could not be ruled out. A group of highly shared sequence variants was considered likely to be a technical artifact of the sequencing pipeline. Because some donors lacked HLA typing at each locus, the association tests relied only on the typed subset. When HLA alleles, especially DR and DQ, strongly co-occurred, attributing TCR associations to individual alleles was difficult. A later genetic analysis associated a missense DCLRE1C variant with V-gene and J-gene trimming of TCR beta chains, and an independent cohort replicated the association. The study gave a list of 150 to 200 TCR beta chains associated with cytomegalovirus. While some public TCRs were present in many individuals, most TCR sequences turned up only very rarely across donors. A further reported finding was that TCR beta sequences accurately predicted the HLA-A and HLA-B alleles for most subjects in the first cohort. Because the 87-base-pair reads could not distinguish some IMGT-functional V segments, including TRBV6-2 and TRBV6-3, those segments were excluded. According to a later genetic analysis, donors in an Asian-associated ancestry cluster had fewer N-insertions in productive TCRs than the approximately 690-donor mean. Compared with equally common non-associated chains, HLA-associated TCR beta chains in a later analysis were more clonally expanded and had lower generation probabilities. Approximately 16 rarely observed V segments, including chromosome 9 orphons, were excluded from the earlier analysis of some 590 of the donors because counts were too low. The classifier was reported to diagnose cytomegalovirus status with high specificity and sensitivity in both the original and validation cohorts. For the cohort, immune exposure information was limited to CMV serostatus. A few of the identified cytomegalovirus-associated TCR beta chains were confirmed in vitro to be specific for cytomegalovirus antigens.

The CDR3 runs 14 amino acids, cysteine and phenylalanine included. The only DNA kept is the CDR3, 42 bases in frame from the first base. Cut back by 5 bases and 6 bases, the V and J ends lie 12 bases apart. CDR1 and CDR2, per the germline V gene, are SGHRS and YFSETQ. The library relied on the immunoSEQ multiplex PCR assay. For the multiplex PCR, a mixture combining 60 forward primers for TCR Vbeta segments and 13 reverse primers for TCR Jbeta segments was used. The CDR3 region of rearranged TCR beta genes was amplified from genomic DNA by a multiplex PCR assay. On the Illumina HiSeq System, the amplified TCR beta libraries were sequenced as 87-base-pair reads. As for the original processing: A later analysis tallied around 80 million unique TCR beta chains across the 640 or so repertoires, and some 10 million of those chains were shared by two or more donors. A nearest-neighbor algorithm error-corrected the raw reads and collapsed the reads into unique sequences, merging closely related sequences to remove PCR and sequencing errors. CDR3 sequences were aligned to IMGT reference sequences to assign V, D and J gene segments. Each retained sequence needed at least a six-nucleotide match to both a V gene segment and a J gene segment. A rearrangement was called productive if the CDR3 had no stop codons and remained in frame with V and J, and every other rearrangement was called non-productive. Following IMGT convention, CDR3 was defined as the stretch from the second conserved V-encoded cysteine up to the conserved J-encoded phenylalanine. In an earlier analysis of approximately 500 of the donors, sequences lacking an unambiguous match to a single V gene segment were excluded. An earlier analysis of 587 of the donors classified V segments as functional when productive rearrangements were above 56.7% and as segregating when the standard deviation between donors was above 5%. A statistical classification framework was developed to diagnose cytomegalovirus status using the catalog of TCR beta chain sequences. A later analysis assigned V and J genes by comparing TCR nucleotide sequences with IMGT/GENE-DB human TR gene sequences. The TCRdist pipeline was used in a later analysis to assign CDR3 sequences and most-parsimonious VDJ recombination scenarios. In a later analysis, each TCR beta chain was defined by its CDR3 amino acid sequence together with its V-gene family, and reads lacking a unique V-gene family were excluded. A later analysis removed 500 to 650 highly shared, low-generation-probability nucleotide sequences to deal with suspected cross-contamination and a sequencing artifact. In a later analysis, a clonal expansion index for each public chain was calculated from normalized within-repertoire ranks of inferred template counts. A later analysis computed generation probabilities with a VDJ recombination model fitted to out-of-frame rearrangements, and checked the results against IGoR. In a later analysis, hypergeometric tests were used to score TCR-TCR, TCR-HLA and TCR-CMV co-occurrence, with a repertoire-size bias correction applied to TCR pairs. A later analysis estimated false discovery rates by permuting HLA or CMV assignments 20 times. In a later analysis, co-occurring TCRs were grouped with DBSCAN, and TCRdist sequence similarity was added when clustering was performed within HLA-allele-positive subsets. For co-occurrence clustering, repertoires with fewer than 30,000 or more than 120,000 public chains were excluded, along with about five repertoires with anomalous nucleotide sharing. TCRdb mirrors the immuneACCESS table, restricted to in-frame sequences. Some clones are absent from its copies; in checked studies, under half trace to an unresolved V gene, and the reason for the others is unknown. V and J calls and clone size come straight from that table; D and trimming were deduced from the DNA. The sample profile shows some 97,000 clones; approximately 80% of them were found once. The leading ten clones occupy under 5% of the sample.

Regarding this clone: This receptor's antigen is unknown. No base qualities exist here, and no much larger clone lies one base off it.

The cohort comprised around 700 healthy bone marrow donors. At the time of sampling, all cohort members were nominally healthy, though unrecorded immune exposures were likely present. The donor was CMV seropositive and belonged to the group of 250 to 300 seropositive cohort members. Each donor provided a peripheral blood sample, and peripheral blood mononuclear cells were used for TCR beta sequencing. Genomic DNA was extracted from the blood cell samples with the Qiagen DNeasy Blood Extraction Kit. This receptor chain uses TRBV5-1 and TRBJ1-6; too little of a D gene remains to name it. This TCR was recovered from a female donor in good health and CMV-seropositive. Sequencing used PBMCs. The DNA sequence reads TGCGCCAGCAGGTTTGGGAGATCTAATTCACCCCTCCACTTT. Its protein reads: CASRFGRSNSPLHF.